This T cell receptor (beta chain) was obtained from a study of T cell responses to AZD1222 COVID-19 vaccine. General study results and limits: In the spike-specific TCR repertoire, nearly half reportedly target unmutated variant regions.

In the case of this clone: Its antigen is not known.

The data were produced by immunoSEQ multiplex PCR, yet TCRdb's version contains in-frame clones alone and is incomplete. Among about 110,000 clones listed, around 91% were seen once. Per the germline V gene, CDR1 is LGHDT and CDR2 is YNNKEL (reference sequence). The ends were cut back, 8 bases at V and 7 bases at J, with 15 bases in the middle. The CDR3 has 12 amino acids. The TCR was taken from an adult in good health. The material was peripheral blood, obtained on day 0 of AZD1222 vaccination. The chain combines TRBV3-1 (or the pseudogene TRBV3-2) with TRBJ2-7; TRBD2 might be the D (7 bases). The DNA of the CDR3 is TGTGCCAGCGGGGGGGCATCACGGGAGCAGTACTTC. It yields the protein CASGGASREQYF.